Given below is one T cell receptor beta chain in context. The data belong to a study of control samples from healthy donors and cancer patients. TCRdb's copy holds only in-frame clones and misses some; the assay was immunoSEQ multiplex PCR. The repertoire holds about 130,000 clones, with around 93% as singletons. The CDR3 spans 15 residues. V shed 0 bases and J shed 3 bases, with 12 bases lying between them. Germline-derived CDR1 and CDR2 are SGDLS and YYNGEE. The sequencing sample was made of blood. This TCR came from a young man in good health. The rearrangement links TRBV9 to TRBJ1-1; TRBD1 might be the D (6 bases). CDR3 sequence reads: CASSVVQGSDTEAFF. As DNA, the CDR3 is TGTGCCAGCAGCGTAGTTCAGGGGTCGGACACTGAAGCTTTCTTT.